This TCR beta chain comes out of a study of PD-L1 blockade in urothelial cancer. Clones were sequenced by immunoSEQ multiplex PCR, and TCRdb holds only the in-frame ones, with some missing. The sample contains about 82,000 clones, about nine tenths of which appear only once. Locally advanced or metastatic urothelial carcinoma affected all patients. The study collected 1 to 8 samples per patient, pretreatment and on-treatment. This CDR3 has 16 amino acids. Trimming shortened V by 2 bases and J by 8 bases, and 16 bases separated the two germline ends. The V gene's germline CDR1 is MNHEY and CDR2 SVGAGI.

The source material was PBMCs, sampled around atezolizumab (anti-PD-L1) treatment. The chain has TRBV6-5 and TRBJ1-6, with D possibly TRBD1 on 6 matching bases. This TCR was recovered from a woman in her 70s with urothelial cancer. The CDR3, as DNA: TGTGCCAGCAGTTACCTACCACAGGGTCCTCATTCACCCCTCCACTTT. Protein sequence: CASSYLPQGPHSPLHF.